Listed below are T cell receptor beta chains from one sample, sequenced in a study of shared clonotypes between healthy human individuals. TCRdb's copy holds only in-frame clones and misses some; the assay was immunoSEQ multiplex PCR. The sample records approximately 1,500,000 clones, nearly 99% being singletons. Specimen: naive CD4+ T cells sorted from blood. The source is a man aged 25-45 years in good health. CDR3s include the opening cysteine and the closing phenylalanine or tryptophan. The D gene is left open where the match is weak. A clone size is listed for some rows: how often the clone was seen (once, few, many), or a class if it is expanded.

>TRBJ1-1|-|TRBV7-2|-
CASVRTTVNTEAFF
TGTGCCAGCGTAAGGACGACAGTTAACACTGAAGCTTTCTTT
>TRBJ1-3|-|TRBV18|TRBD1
CASSPKDRNSGNTIYF
TGTGCCAGCTCACCAAAGGACAGGAACTCTGGAAACACCATATATTTT
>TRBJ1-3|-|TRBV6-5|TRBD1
CASSLTGSLGNTIYF
TGTGCCAGCAGTCTGACAGGGAGCCTTGGAAACACCATATATTTT
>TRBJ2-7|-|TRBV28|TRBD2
CASLPSGRDSYEQYF
TGTGCCAGCCTGCCTAGCGGAAGGGACTCCTACGAGCAGTACTTC
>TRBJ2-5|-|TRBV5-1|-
CASSLGGGQETQYF
TGCGCCAGCAGCTTGGGGGGAGGCCAAGAGACCCAGTACTTC
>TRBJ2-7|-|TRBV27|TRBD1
CASSLRGDRVTEQYF
TGTGCCAGCAGTTTAAGAGGGGACAGGGTGACCGAGCAGTACTTC
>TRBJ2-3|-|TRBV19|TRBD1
CASSIFAGQGSGDTQYF
TGTGCCAGTAGTATTTTCGCGGGACAGGGGAGTGGAGATACGCAGTATTTT
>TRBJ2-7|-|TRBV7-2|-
CASSLDRSYEQYF
TGTGCCAGCAGCTTAGACCGATCCTACGAGCAGTACTTC
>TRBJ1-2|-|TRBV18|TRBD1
CASSPSGQGANYGYTF
TGTGCCAGCTCACCCTCCGGACAGGGAGCTAACTATGGCTACACCTTC
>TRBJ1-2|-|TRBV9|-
CASSPRGSGSENYGYTF
TGTGCCAGCAGCCCCCGAGGATCAGGGTCGGAGAACTATGGCTACACCTTC
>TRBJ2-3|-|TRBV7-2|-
CASSLGGGSEDTQYF
TGTGCCAGCAGCTTAGGGGGCGGGTCCGAAGATACGCAGTATTTT
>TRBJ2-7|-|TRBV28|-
CASSLGAIKNEQYF
TGTGCCAGCAGTTTAGGGGCTATAAAGAACGAGCAGTACTTC
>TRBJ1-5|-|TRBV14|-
CASSQGLEQPQHF
TGTGCCAGCAGCCAAGGGCTGGAGCAGCCCCAGCATTTT
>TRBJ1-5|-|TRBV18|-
CASSPQYSNQPQHF
TGTGCCAGCTCACCACAGTATAGCAATCAGCCCCAGCATTTT
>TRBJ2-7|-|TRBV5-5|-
CASSRELYEQYF
TGTGCCAGCTCCCGGGAGTTATACGAGCAGTACTTC
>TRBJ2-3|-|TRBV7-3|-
CASSEDSHTDTQYF
TGTGCCAGCAGCGAGGACAGCCACACAGATACGCAGTATTTT
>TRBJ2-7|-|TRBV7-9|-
CASSLVGPATTDPYEQYF
TGTGCCAGCAGCTTAGTCGGGCCCGCGACAACGGATCCCTACGAGCAGTACTTC
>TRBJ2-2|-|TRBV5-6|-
CASSLVGQVGTGELFF
TGTGCCAGCAGCTTGGTAGGTCAGGTTGGGACCGGGGAGCTGTTTTTT
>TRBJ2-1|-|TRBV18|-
CASSPRDRISYNEQFF
TGTGCCAGCTCACCGCGGGACCGCATCTCCTACAATGAGCAGTTCTTC
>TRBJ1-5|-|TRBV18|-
CASSPQQLGGGQPQHF
TGTGCCAGCTCACCACAGCAACTCGGCGGGGGTCAGCCCCAGCATTTT
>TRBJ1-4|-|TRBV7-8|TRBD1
CASSFGQGSTNEKLFF
TGTGCCAGCAGCTTCGGACAGGGGAGTACTAATGAAAAACTGTTTTTT
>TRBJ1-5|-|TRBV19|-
CASSMWSGQGNQPQHF
TGTGCCAGTAGTATGTGGTCGGGACAAGGCAATCAGCCCCAGCATTTT
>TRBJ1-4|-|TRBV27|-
CASSTLQMANEKLFF
TGTGCCAGCAGTACCCTTCAGATGGCTAATGAAAAACTGTTTTTT
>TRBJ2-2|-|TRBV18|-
CASSPSGELFF
TGTGCCAGCTCCCCCTCCGGGGAGCTGTTTTTT
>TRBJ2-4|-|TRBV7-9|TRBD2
CASSLDTSGAGDMYF
TGTGCCAGCAGCTTAGACACTAGCGGGGCCGGGGATATGTACTTC
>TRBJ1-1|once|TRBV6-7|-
CASSYGPPEAFF
TGTGCCAGCAGTTACGGTCCCCCCGAAGCTTTCTTT
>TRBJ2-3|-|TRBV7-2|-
CASREGGDTQYF
TGTGCCAGCAGGGAAGGAGGGGATACGCAGTATTTT
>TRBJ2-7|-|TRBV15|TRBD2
CATSRGGTRGEQYF
TGTGCCACCAGCAGAGGTGGGACTAGAGGCGAGCAGTACTTC
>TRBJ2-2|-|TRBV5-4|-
CASTQSPATGELFF
TGTGCCAGCACCCAGAGTCCCGCCACCGGGGAGCTGTTTTTT
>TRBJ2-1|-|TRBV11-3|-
CASSSETHNEQFF
TGTGCCAGCAGCTCAGAGACCCACAATGAGCAGTTCTTC
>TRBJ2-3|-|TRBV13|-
CASSLRGWATRGEADTQYF
TGTGCCAGCAGCTTAAGGGGGTGGGCGACCAGGGGCGAGGCAGATACGCAGTATTTT
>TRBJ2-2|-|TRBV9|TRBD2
CASSVTTSGSTGELFF
TGTGCCAGCAGCGTAACTACTAGCGGGAGCACCGGGGAGCTGTTTTTT
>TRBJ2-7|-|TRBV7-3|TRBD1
CASSFFISPETGAQKLTYEQYF
TGTGCCAGCAGCTTCTTTATCTCTCCGGAGACAGGGGCCCAGAAACTAACCTACGAGCAGTACTTC